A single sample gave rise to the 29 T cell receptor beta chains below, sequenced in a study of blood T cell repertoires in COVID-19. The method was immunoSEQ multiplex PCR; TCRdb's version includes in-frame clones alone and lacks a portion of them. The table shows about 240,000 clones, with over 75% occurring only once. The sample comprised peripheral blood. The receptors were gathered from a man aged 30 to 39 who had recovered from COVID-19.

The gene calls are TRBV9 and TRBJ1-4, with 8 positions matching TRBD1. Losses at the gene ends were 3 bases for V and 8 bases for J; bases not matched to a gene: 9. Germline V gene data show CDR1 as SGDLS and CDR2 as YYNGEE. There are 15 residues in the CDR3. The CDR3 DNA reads TGTGCCAGCAGCGCGGCTCAGGGGGCTGGGGAAAAACTGTTTTTT. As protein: CASSAAQGAGEKLFF.

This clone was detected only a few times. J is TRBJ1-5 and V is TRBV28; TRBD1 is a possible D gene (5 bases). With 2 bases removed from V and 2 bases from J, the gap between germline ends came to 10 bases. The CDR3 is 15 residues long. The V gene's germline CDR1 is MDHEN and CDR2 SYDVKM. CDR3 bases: TGTGCCAGCAGTTTAGCCAGGGAGGGCAATCAGCCCCAGCATTTT. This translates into CASSLAREGNQPQHF.

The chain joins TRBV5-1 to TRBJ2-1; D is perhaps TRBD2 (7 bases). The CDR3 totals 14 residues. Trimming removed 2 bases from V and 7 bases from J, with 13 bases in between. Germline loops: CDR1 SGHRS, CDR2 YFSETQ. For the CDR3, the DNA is TGCGCCAGCAGCTTCTCCGGGGGGCGTAATGAGCAGTTCTTC. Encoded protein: CASSFSGGRNEQFF.

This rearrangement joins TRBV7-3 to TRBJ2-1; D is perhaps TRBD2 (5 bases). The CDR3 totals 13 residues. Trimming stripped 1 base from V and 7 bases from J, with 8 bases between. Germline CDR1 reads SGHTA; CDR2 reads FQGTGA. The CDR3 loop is CASSLIPGNEQFF. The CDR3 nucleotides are TGTGCCAGCAGCTTAATCCCGGGGAATGAGCAGTTCTTC.

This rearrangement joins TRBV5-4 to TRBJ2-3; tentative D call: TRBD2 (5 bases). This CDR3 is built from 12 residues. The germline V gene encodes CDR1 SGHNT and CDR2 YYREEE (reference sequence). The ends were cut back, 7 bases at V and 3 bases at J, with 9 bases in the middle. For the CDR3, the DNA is TGTGCCAGCGGTGAGGGAACAGATACGCAGTATTTT. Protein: CASGEGTDTQYF.

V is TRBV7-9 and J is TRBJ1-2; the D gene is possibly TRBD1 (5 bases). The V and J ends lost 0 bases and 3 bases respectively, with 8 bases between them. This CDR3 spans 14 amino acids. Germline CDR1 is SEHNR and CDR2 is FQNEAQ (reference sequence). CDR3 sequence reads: CASSLAGDYYGYTF. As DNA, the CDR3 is TGTGCCAGCAGCTTAGCCGGGGACTACTATGGCTACACCTTC.

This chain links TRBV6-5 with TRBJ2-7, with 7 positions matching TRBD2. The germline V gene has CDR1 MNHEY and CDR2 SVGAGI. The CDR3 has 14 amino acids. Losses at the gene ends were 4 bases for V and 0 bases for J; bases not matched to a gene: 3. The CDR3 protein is CASSLAGSSYEQYF. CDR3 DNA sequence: TGTGCCAGCAGTTTAGCGGGTAGCTCCTACGAGCAGTACTTC.

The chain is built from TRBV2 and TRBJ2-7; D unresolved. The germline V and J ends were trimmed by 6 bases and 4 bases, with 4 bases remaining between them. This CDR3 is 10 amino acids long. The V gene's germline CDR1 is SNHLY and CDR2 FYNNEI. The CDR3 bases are TGTGCCAGCAGGAGATACGAGCAGTACTTC. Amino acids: CASRRYEQYF.

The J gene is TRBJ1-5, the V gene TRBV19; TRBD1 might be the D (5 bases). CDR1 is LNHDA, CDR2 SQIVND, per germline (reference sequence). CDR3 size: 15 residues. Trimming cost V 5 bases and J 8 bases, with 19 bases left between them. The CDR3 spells CASSARAIGGEPQHF. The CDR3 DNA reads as TGTGCCAGTAGTGCCCGGGCCATCGGGGGGGAGCCCCAGCATTTT.

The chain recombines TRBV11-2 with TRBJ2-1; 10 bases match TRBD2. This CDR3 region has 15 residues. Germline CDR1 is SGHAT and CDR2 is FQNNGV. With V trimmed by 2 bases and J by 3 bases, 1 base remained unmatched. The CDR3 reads CASSLLAGVYNEQFF. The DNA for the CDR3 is TGTGCCAGCAGCTTACTAGCGGGGGTCTACAATGAGCAGTTCTTC.

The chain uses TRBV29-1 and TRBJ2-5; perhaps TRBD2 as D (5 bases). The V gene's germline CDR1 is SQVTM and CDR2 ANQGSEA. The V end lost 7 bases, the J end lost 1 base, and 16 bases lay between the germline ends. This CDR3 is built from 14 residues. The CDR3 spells CSGRLTLSQETQYF. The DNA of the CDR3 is TGCAGCGGTAGACTAACACTCTCCCAAGAGACCCAGTACTTC.

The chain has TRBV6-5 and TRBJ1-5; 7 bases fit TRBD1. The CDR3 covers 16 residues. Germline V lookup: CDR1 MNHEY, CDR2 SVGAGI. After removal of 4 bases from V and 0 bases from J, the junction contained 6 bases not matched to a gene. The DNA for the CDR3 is TGTGCCAGCAGTTCTCAGGGGGGTAATAGCAATCAGCCCCAGCATTTT. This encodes CASSSQGGNSNQPQHF.

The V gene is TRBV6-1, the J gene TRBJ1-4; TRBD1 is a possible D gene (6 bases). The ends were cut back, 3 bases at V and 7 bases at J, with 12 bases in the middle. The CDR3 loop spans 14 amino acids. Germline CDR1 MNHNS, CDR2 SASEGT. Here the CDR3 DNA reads TGTGCCAGCAGTGACACAGGGATAGGTGAAAAACTGTTTTTT. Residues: CASSDTGIGEKLFF.

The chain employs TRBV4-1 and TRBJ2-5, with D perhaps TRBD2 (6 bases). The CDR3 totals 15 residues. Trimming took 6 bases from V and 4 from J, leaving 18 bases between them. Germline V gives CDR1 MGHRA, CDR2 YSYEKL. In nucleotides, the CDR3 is TGCGCCAGCAGGAGAACGGGACTCCAGGGAGAGACCCAGTACTTC. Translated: CASRRTGLQGETQYF.

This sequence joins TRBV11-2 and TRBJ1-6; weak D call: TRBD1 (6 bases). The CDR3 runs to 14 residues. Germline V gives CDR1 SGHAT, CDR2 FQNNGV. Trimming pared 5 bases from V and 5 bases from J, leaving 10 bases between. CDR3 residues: CASSARGNNSPLHF. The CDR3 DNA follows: TGTGCCAGCAGCGCCAGGGGCAATAATTCACCCCTCCACTTT.

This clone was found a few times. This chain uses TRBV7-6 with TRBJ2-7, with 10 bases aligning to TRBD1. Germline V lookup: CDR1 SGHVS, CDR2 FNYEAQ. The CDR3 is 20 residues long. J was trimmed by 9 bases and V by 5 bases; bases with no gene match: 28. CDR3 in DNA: TGTGCCAGCAGCCAACAAGGATTTCGGGACAGGGGCTACCCTTTGGAGGCGCAGTACTTC. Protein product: CASSQQGFRDRGYPLEAQYF.

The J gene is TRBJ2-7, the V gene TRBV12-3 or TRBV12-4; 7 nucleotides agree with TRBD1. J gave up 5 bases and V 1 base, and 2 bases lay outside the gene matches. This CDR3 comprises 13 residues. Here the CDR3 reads CASSLDTGDEQYF. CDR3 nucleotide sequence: TGTGCCAGCAGTTTAGACACAGGGGACGAGCAGTACTTC.

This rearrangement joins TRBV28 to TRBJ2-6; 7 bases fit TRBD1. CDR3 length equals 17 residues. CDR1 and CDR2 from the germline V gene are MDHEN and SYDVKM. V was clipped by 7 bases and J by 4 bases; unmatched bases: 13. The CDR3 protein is CASKGTELNGGANVLTF. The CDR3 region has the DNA TGTGCCAGCAAAGGGACAGAACTCAATGGGGGGGCCAACGTCCTGACTTTC.

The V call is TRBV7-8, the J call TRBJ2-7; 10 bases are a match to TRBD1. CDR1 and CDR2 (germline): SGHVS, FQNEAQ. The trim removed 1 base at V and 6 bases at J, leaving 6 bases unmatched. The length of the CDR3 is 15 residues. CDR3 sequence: CASSLVAGTGAEQYF. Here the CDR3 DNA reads TGTGCCAGCAGCTTAGTCGCCGGGACAGGGGCCGAGCAGTACTTC.

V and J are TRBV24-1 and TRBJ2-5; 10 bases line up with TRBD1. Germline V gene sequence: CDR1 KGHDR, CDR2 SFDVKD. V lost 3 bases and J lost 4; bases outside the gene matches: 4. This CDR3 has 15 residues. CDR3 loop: CATSDPRTGGETQYF. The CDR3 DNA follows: TGTGCCACCAGTGATCCCCGGACAGGGGGAGAGACCCAGTACTTC.

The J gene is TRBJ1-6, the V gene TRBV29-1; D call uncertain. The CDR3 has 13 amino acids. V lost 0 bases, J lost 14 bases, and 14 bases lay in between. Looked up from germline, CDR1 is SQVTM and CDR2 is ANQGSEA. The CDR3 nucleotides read TGCAGCGTTGAAGAAGTTGGGAGTAGAACCCTCCACTTT. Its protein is CSVEEVGSRTLHF.

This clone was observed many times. In DNA, the CDR3 is TGTGCCAGTAGTACACGGAGGTTTCCAGGGGCTCTCGAGAATTCACCCCTCCACTTT. This encodes CASSTRRFPGALENSPLHF. The V and J genes are TRBV19 and TRBJ1-6, with D possibly matching TRBD1 (6 bases). Germline V gene data show CDR1 as LNHDA and CDR2 as SQIVND (reference sequence). V shed 4 bases and J shed 7 bases, with 26 bases lying between them. CDR3 length: 19 residues. Full variable domain (outside the CDR3, taken from reference TRBV19 and TRBJ1-6): DGGITQSPKYLFRKEGQNVTLSCEQNLNHDAMYWYRQDPGQGLRLIYYSQIVNDFQKGDIAEGYSVSREKKESFPLTVTSAQKNPTAFYLCASSTRRFPGALENSPLHFGNGTRLTVT.

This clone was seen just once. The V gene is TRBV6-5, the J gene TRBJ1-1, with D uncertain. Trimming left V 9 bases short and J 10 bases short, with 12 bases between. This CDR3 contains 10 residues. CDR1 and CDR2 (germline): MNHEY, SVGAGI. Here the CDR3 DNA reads TGTGCCAGTCTGCGGGAAATAGCTTTCTTT. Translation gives CASLREIAFF.

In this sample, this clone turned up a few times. The DNA for the CDR3 is TGTGCCAGCTCACCCTCGGGGGGTCGGCTGGGCCTCCAAGAGACCCAGTACTTC. Translated, it gives CASSPSGGRLGLQETQYF. The chain has TRBV18 and TRBJ2-5; the match to TRBD2 covers 7 bases. CDR1 and CDR2 (germline): KGHSH, LQKENI. Germline trimming cut 3 bases from V and 1 base from J; bases unmatched to any gene: 14. CDR3 length: 18 residues.

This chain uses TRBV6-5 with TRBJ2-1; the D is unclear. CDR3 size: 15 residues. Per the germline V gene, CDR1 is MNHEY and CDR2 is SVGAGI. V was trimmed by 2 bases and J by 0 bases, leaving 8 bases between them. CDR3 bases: TGTGCCAGCAGTTACGCGAGTTCCTCCTACAATGAGCAGTTCTTC. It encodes CASSYASSSYNEQFF.

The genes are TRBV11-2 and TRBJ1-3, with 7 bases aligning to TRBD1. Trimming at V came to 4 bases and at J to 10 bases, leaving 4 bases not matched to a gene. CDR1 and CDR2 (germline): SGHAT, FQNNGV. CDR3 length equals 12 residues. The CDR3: CASSSTGRTIYF. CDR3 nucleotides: TGTGCCAGCAGCTCGACAGGGAGAACCATATATTTT.

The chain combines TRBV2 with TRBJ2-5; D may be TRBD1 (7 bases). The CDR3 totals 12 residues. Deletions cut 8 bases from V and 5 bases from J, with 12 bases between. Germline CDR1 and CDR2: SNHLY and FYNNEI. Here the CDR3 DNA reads TGTGCCAGCGACAGGGAGGTTGAGACCCAGTACTTC. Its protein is CASDREVETQYF.

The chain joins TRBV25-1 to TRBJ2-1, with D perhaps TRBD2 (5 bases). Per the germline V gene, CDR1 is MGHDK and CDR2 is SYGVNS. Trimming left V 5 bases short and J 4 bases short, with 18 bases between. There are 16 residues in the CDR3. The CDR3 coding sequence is TGTGCCAGCAGTCCGTCAGGCGGGTTTTCTTACAATGAGCAGTTCTTC. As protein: CASSPSGGFSYNEQFF.

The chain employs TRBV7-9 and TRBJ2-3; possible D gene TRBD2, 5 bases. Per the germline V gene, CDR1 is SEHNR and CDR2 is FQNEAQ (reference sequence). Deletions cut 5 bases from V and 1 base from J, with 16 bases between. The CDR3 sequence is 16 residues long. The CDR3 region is CASSPGERPRTDTQYF. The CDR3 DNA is TGTGCCAGCAGCCCGGGCGAGCGGCCCCGCACAGATACGCAGTATTTT.